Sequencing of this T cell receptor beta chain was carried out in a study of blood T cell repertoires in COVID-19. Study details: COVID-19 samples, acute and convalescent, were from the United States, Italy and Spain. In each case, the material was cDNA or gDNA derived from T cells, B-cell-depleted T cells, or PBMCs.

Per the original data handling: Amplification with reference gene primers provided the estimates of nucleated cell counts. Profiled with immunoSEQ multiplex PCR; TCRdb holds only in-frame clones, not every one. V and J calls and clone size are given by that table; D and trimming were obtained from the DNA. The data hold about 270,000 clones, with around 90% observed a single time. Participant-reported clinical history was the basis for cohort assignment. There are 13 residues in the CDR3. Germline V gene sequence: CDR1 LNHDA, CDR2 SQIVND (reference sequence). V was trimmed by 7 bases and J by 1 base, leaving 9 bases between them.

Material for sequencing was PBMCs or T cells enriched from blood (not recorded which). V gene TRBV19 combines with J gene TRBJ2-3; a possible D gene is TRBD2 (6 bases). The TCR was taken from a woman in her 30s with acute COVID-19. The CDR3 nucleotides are TGTGCCAGTACGGCTAGCGGCACAGATACGCAGTATTTT. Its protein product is CASTASGTDTQYF. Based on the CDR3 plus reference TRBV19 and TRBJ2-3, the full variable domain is DGGITQSPKYLFRKEGQNVTLSCEQNLNHDAMYWYRQDPGQGLRLIYYSQIVNDFQKGDIAEGYSVSREKKESFPLTVTSAQKNPTAFYLCASTASGTDTQYFGPGTRLTVL.